Presented here are 2 T cell receptor beta chains from one specimen sequenced in a study of shared clonotypes between healthy human individuals. TCRdb's copy holds only in-frame clones and misses some; the assay was immunoSEQ multiplex PCR. Of some 580,000 clones in the sample, roughly 98% were seen once. CD45RO-negative CD8 cells positively selected for CCR7 made up the naive population, which excluded terminally differentiated effector memory CD45RA+ cells. Source material: naive CD8+ T cells sorted from blood. These receptors were taken from a young man in good health.

The chain couples TRBV10-1 to TRBJ2-1; 13 bases are a match to TRBD2. Germline V gene sequence: CDR1 WNHNN, CDR2 SYGVQD (reference sequence). After removal of 3 bases from V and 3 bases from J, the junction contained 11 bases not matched to a gene. The CDR3 spans 19 residues. CDR3 sequence reads: CASSDWTSGSQAGYNEQFF. For the CDR3, the DNA is TGCGCCAGCAGTGACTGGACTAGCGGGAGTCAGGCGGGCTACAATGAGCAGTTCTTC.

The chain has TRBV6-5 and TRBJ2-1, with D perhaps being TRBD1 or TRBD2 (6 bases each). The V end lost 4 bases, the J end lost 8 bases, and 15 bases lay between the germline ends. Looked up from germline, CDR1 is MNHEY and CDR2 is SVGAGI. The CDR3 has 14 amino acids. The CDR3 region is CASSFGLGGDEQFF. In DNA form, the CDR3 reads TGTGCCAGCAGTTTCGGACTGGGGGGCGATGAGCAGTTCTTC.